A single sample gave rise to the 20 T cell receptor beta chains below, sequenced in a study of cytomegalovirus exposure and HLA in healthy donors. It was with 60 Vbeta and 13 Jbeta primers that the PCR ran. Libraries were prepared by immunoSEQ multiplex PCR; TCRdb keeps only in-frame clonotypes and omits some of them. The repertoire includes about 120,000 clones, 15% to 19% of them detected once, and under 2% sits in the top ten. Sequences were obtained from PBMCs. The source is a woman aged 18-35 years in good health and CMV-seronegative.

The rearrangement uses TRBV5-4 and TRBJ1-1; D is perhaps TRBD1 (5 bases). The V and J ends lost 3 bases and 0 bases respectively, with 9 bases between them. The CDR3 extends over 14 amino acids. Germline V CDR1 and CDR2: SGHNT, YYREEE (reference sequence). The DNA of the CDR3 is TGTGCCAGCAGCTCGGGAGGGGTGAACACTGAAGCTTTCTTT. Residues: CASSSGGVNTEAFF.

CDR3 nucleotides: TGTGCCAGCAGCCAACTCCGGGACACCCGCAATCAGCCCCAGCATTTT. It encodes CASSQLRDTRNQPQHF. V usage is TRBV4-2 and J usage is TRBJ1-5; tentative D call: TRBD1 (6 bases). Trimming shortened V by 2 bases and J by 2 bases, and 13 bases separated the two germline ends. CDR3 size: 16 residues. CDR1 is LGHNA, CDR2 YNFKEQ, per germline.

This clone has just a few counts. The CDR3 sequence: CAISPGTGGGGELFF. The DNA of the CDR3 is TGTGCCATCAGTCCCGGGACAGGGGGCGGCGGGGAGCTGTTTTTT. The chain links TRBV10-3 to TRBJ2-2; 12 bases align to TRBD1. The CDR3 runs to 15 residues. V shed 5 bases and J 7 bases; nucleotides not matched to a gene: 5. The germline V gene encodes CDR1 ENHRY and CDR2 SYGVKD.

The CDR3 protein is CASSLSQGMNTEAFF. In DNA form, the CDR3 reads TGTGCCAGCAGTTTATCGCAGGGAATGAACACTGAAGCTTTCTTT. The J gene is TRBJ1-1, the V gene TRBV27; D possibly corresponds to TRBD1 (5 bases). The V end was cut by 0 bases, the J end by 0 bases, with 8 bases between. The CDR3 totals 15 residues. Germline values: CDR1 MNHEY, CDR2 SMNVEV (reference sequence).

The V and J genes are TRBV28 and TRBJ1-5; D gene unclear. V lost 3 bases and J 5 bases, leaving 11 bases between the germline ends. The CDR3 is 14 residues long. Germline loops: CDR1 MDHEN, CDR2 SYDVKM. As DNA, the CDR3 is TGTGCCAGCAGTTTGCACAATATTTATCAGCCCCAGCATTTT. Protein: CASSLHNIYQPQHF.

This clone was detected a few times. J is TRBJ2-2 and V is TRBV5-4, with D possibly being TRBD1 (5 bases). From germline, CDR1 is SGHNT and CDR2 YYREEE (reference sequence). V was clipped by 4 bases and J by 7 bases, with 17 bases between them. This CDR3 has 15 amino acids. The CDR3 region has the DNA TGTGCCAGCAGCCCCTGGGGCGATTATAACGGGGAGCTGTTTTTT. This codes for CASSPWGDYNGELFF.

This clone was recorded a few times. The CDR3 nucleotides read TGTGCCAGCAGTGGAGGGTACAGGATGAACACTGAAGCTTTCTTT. Encoded protein: CASSGGYRMNTEAFF. The rearrangement uses TRBV5-6 and TRBJ1-1; the D gene is possibly TRBD1 (5 bases). The germline V gene has CDR1 SGHDT and CDR2 YYEEEE. V was clipped by 5 bases and J by 0 bases, with 14 bases between them. The CDR3 length is 15 residues.

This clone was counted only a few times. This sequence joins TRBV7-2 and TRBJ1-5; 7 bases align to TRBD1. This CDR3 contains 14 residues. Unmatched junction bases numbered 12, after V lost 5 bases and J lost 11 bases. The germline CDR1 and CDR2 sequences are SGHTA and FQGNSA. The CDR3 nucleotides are TGTGCCAGCAGCGCCGAGGGGGCTTTAAGTTCCCAGCATTTT. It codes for CASSAEGALSSQHF.

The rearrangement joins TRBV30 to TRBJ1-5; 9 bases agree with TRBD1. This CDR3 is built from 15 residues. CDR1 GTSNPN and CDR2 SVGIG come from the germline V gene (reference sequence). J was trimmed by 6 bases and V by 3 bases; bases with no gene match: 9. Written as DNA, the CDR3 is TGTGCCTGGAGCTGGGGACAGGGTCGGTTTCAGCCCCAGCATTTT. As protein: CAWSWGQGRFQPQHF.

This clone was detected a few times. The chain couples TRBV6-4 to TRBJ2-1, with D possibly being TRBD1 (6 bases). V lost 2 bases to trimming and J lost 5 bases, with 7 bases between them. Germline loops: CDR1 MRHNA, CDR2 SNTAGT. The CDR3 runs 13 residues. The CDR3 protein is CASSDRDNNEQFF. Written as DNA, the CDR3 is TGTGCCAGCAGTGACAGGGACAACAATGAGCAGTTCTTC.

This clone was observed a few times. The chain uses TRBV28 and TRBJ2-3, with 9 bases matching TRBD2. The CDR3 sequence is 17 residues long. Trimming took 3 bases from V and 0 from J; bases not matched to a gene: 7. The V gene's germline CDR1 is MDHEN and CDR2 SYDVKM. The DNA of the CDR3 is TGTGCCAGCAGTTTTGGTCAAAGCGGGAGGAGCACAGATACGCAGTATTTT. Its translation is CASSFGQSGRSTDTQYF.

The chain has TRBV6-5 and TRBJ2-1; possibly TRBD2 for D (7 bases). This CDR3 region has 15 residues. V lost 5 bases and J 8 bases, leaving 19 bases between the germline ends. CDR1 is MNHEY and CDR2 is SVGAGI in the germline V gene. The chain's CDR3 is CASSRTFGGGDEQFF. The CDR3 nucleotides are TGTGCCAGCAGTCGCACGTTCGGAGGGGGGGATGAGCAGTTCTTC.

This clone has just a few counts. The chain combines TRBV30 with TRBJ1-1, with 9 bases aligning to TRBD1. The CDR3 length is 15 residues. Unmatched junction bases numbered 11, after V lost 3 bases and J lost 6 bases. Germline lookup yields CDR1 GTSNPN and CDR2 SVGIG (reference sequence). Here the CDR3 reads CAWRDSGTGFAEAFF. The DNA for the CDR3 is TGTGCCTGGAGGGATTCCGGGACAGGGTTCGCTGAAGCTTTCTTT. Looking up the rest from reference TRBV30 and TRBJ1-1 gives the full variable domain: SQTIHQWPATLVQPVGSPLSLECTVEGTSNPNLYWYRQAAGRGLQLLFYSVGIGQISSEVPQNLSASRPQDRQFILSSKKLLLSDSGFYLCAWRDSGTGFAEAFFGQGTRLTVV.

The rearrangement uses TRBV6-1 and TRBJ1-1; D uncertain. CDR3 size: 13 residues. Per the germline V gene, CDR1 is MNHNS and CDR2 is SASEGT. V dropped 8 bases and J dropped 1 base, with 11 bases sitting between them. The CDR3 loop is CASRAVANTEAFF. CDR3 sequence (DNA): TGTGCCAGCCGAGCGGTGGCGAACACTGAAGCTTTCTTT.

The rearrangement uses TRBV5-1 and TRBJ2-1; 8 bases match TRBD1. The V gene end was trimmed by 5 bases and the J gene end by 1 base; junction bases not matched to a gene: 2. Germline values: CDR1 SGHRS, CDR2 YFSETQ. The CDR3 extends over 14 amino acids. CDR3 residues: CASSTGGSYNEQFF. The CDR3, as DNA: TGCGCCAGCAGTACAGGGGGGTCCTACAATGAGCAGTTCTTC.

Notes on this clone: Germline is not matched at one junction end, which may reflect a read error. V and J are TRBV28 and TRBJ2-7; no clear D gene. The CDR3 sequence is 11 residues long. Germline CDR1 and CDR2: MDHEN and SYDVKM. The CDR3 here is CASSLNRRQNF. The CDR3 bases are TGTGCCAGCAGTTTAAATCGGCGGCAAAACTTC.

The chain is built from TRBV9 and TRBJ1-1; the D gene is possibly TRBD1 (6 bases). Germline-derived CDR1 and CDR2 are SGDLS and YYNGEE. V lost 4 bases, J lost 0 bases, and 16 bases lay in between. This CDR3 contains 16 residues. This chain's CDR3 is CASSPDRLGVNTEAFF. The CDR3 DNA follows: TGTGCCAGCAGCCCCGACAGGTTGGGGGTGAACACTGAAGCTTTCTTT.

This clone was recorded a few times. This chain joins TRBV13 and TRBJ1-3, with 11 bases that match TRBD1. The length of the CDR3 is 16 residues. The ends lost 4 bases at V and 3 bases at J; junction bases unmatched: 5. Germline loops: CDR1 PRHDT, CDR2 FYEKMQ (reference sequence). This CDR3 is CASSSGQGAFGNTIYF. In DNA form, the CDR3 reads TGTGCCAGCAGCTCAGGACAGGGGGCTTTTGGAAACACCATATATTTT.

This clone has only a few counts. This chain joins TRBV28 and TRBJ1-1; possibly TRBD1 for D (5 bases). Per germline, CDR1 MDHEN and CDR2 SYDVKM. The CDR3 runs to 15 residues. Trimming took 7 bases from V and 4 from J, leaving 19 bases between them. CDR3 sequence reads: CASIRSGGGVTEAFF. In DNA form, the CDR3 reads TGTGCCAGCATAAGGAGTGGGGGAGGTGTCACTGAAGCTTTCTTT.

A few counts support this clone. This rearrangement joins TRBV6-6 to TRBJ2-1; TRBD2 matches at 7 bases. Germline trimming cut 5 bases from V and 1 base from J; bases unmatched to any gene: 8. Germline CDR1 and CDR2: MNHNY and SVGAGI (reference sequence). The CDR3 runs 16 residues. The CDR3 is CASSNTRAGSYNEQFF. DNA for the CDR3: TGTGCCAGCAGTAATACTAGAGCGGGATCCTACAATGAGCAGTTCTTC.